This T cell receptor (beta chain) was identified in a study of CD8 T cells in ankylosing spondylitis. Points from the study as a whole: What seemed typical of ankylosing spondylitis blood was a TCR beta motif built from several highly homologous variants. Disease-associated clonotypes exhibited CD8+ identity and were relatively infrequent in peripheral blood.

This CDR3 is built from 15 residues. V trimming: 5 bases; J trimming: 2 bases; junction bases outside the gene matches: 8. Germline CDR1 and CDR2: MDHEN and SYDVKM. Generation of TCR beta libraries employed quantitative 5'-RACE incorporating molecular barcodes. TCRdb recomputed calls from the 5' RACE reads with MiXCR, one row per CDR3 protein. The sample records 200,000 to 300,000 distinct CDR3 sequences, about 24% being singletons. This clonotype was detected ten times or more. Its antigen remains unknown. The sequenced sample consisted of blood, either unsorted or a sorted T cell fraction (not recorded which). The gene calls are TRBV28 and TRBJ2-5, with 7 bases matching TRBD1. The receptor was isolated from a male donor with ankylosing spondylitis or in good health (not recorded which). CDR3 nucleotide sequence: TGTGCCAGCAGTACACGACAGGGCCCACAAGAGACCCAGTACTTC. Its translation is CASSTRQGPQETQYF.